A selection of T cell receptor beta chains follows, all from one sample in a study of T cell responses to AZD1222 COVID-19 vaccine. Generated by immunoSEQ multiplex PCR, the TCRdb table keeps only in-frame clones and is missing some. The table includes around 200,000 clones, 70% to 90% detected once. The sample consisted of peripheral blood, taken on day 0 of AZD1222 vaccination. All receptors come from an adult in good health. Both conserved end residues are part of each CDR3. The order of the fields is J gene, D gene, clone size, V gene, CDR3 protein, CDR3 DNA. The D gene is left open where the match is weak. Only part of the rows carry a size: once, few, many, or a class if the clone is expanded.

J gene: TRBJ1-5; D gene: .; clone size: few; V gene: TRBV30; CDR3 protein: CAWRLRSSYSNQPQHF; CDR3 DNA: TGTGCCTGGAGGTTGAGGTCGTCGTATAGCAATCAGCCCCAGCATTTT
J gene: TRBJ1-2; D gene: .; clone size: .; V gene: TRBV3-1/TRBV3-2; CDR3 protein: CASSQGQVYGYTF; CDR3 DNA: TGTGCCAGCAGCCAAGGACAGGTCTATGGCTACACCTTC
J gene: TRBJ1-2; D gene: .; clone size: .; V gene: TRBV3-1/TRBV3-2; CDR3 protein: CASSQGGRYGYTF; CDR3 DNA: TGTGCCAGCAGCCAAGGGGGTCGATATGGCTACACCTTC
J gene: TRBJ1-5; D gene: TRBD1; clone size: .; V gene: TRBV18; CDR3 protein: CASRLAGGGQPQHF; CDR3 DNA: TGTGCCAGCAGATTAGCAGGGGGGGGTCAGCCCCAGCATTTT
J gene: TRBJ1-2; D gene: TRBD1; clone size: .; V gene: TRBV19; CDR3 protein: CASNGQAQTNYGYTF; CDR3 DNA: TGTGCCAGTAACGGACAGGCGCAAACTAACTATGGCTACACCTTC
J gene: TRBJ1-2; D gene: .; clone size: .; V gene: TRBV4-3; CDR3 protein: CASSLRDGVLYGYTF; CDR3 DNA: TGCGCCAGCAGCCTCCGGGACGGGGTTCTCTATGGCTACACCTTC
J gene: TRBJ2-7; D gene: TRBD2; clone size: .; V gene: TRBV5-6; CDR3 protein: CASSLRRIAGAYEQYF; CDR3 DNA: TGTGCCAGCAGCTTGAGGAGGATAGCGGGTGCCTACGAGCAGTACTTC
J gene: TRBJ2-2; D gene: .; clone size: .; V gene: TRBV10-1; CDR3 protein: CASSEVAPGLAGELFF; CDR3 DNA: TGCGCCAGCAGTGAAGTTGCTCCGGGTCTAGCCGGGGAGCTGTTTTTT
J gene: TRBJ1-5; D gene: .; clone size: .; V gene: TRBV14; CDR3 protein: CASSQAGGAQHF; CDR3 DNA: TGTGCCAGCAGCCAAGCGGGGGGGGCCCAGCATTTT
J gene: TRBJ1-1; D gene: .; clone size: .; V gene: TRBV19; CDR3 protein: CASSRVGEQAFF; CDR3 DNA: TGTGCCAGTAGTCGGGTAGGTGAACAAGCTTTCTTT
J gene: TRBJ1-5; D gene: .; clone size: .; V gene: TRBV27; CDR3 protein: CASSPETLMGNDQPQHF; CDR3 DNA: TGTGCCAGCAGCCCGGAGACGCTCATGGGAAATGATCAGCCCCAGCATTTT
J gene: TRBJ1-1; D gene: TRBD1; clone size: .; V gene: TRBV7-9; CDR3 protein: CASSTTGVITEAFF; CDR3 DNA: TGTGCCAGCAGCACGACAGGGGTTATTACTGAAGCTTTCTTT
J gene: TRBJ1-6; D gene: TRBD1; clone size: few; V gene: TRBV27; CDR3 protein: CASREYRGYSPLHF; CDR3 DNA: TGTGCCAGCAGGGAATACAGGGGCTATTCACCCCTCCACTTT